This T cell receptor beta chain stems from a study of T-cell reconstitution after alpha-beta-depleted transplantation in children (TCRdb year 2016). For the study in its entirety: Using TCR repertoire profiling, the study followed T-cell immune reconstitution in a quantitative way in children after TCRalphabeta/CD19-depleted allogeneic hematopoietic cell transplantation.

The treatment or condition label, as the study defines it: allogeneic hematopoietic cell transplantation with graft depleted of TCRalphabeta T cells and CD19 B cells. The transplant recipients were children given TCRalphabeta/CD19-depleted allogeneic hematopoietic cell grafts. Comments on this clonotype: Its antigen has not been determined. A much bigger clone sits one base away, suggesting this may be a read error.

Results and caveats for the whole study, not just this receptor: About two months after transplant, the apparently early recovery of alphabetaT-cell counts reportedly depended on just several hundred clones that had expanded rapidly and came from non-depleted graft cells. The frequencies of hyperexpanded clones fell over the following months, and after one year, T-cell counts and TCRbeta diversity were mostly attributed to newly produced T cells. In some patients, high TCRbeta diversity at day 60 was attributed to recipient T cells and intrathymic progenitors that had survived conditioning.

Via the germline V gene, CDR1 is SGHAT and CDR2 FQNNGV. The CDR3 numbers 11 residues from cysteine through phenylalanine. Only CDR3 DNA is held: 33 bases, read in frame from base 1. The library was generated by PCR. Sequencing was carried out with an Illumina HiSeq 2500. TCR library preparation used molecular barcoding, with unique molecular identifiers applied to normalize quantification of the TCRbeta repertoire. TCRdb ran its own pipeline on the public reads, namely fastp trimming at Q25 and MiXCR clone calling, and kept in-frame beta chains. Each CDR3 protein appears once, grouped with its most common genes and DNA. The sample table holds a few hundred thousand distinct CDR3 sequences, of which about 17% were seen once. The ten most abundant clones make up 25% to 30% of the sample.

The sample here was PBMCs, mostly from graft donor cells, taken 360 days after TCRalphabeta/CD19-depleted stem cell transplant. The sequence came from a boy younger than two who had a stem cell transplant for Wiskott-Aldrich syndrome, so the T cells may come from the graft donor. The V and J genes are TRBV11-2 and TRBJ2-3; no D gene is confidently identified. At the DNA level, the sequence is TGTGCCAGCAGCTTGTCCGAGATACGGTCCTTT. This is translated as CASSLSEIRSF.